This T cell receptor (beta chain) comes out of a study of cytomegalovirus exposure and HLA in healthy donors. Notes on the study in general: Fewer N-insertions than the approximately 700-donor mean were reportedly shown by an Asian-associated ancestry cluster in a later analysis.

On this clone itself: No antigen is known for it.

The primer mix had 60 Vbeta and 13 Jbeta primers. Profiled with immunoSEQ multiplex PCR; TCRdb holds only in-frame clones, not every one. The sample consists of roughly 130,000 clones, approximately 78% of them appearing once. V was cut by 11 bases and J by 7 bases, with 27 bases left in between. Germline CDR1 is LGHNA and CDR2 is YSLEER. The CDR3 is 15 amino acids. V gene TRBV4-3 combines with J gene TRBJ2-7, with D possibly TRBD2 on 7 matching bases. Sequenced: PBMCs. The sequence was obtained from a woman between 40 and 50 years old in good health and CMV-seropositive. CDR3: CAGGQARGLTREQYF. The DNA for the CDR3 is TGCGCCGGCGGGCAAGCGCGGGGGCTTACTAGGGAGCAGTACTTC.